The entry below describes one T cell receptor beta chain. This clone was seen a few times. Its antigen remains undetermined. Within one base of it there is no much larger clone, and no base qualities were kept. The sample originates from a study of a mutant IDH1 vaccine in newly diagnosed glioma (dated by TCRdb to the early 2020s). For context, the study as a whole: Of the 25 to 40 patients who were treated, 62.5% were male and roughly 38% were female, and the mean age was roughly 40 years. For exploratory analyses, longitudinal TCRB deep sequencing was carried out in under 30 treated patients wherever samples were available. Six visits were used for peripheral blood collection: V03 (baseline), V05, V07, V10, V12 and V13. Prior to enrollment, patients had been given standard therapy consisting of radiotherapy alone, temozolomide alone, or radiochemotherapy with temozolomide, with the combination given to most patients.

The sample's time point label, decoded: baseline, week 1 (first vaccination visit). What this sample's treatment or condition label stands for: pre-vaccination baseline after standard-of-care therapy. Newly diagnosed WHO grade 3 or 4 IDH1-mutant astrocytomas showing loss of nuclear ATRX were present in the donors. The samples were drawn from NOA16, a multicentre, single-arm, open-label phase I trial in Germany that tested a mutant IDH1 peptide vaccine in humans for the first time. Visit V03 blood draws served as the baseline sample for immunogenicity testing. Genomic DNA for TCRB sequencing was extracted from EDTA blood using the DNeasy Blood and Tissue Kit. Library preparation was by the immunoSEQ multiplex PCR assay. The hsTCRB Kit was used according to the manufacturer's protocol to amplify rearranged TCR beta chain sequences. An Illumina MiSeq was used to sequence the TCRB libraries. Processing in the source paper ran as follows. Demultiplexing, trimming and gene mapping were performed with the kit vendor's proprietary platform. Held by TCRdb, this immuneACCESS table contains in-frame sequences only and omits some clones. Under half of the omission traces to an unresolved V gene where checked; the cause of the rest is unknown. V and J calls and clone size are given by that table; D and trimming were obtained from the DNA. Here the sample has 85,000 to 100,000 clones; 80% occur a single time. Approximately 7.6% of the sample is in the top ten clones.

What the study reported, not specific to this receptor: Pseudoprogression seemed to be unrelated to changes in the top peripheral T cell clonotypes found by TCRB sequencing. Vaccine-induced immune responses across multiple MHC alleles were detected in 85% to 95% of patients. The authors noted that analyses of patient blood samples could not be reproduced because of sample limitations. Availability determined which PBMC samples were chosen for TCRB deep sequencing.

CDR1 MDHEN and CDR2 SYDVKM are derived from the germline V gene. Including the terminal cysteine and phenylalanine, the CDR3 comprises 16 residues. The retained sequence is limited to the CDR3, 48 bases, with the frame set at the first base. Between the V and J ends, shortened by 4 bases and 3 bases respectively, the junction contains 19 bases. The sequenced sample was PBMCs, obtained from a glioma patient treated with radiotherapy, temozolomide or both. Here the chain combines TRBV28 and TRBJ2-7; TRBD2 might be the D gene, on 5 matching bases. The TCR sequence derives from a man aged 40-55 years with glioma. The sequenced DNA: TGTGCCAGCAGTTCCCTCATGAGAGGGAGACTCTACGAGCAGTACTTC. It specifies CASSSLMRGRLYEQYF.